Shown below are 9 T cell receptor beta chains from a single sample sequenced in a study of blood T cell repertoires in COVID-19. The assay was immunoSEQ multiplex PCR, and TCRdb's table has in-frame clones only and misses some. The sample holds about 170,000 clones, over 70% seen once. The sequenced sample consisted of PBMCs or T cells enriched from blood (not recorded which). The receptors were gathered from a woman in her 50s in a cohort exposed to, infected with or recovered from COVID-19 (not recorded which).

This chain connects TRBV5-1 to TRBJ1-5, with 10 bases lining up with TRBD1. CDR3 length: 15 amino acids. The germline V gene has CDR1 SGHRS and CDR2 YFSETQ. Germline trimming cut 5 bases from V and 2 bases from J; bases unmatched to any gene: 4. The CDR3 DNA reads as TGCGCCAGCAGATCCGGGACAGGGGGCAATCAGCCCCAGCATTTT. Translating it yields CASRSGTGGNQPQHF.

This chain connects TRBV2 to TRBJ2-5; D uncertain. V lost 5 bases and J lost 3, with 4 bases in between. The CDR3 has 11 amino acids. Germline CDR1 reads SNHLY; CDR2 reads FYNNEI. The CDR3 protein is CASSTEETQYF. The CDR3 bases are TGTGCCAGCAGTACAGAAGAGACCCAGTACTTC.

The genes are TRBV5-4 and TRBJ2-3, with 7 bases lining up with TRBD1. The germline gives CDR1 SGHNT, CDR2 YYREEE (reference sequence). CDR3 size: 16 residues. Trimming cost V 0 bases and J 6 bases; bases outside gene matches: 10. CDR3 nucleotides: TGTGCCAGCAGCTTGGGGCAGGGGGTCGGAATGGATACGCAGTATTTT. Translated, it gives CASSLGQGVGMDTQYF. The full variable domain, rest sourced from reference TRBV5-4 and TRBJ2-3, is ETGVTQSPTHLIKTRGQQVTLRCSSQSGHNTVSWYQQALGQGPQFIFQYYREEENGRGNFPPRFSGLQFPNYSSELNVNALELDDSALYLCASSLGQGVGMDTQYFGPGTRLTVL.

This clone was seen more than once but under ten times. The J gene is TRBJ2-7, the V gene TRBV11-1; 7 nucleotides agree with TRBD1. Germline V CDR1 and CDR2: SGHAT, FQDESV (reference sequence). Trimming removed 0 bases from V and 4 bases from J; junction bases left unmatched: 6. This CDR3 region has 15 residues. CDR3 region: CASSLASTGWYEQYF. The CDR3 coding sequence is TGTGCCAGCAGCTTAGCATCGACAGGGTGGTACGAGCAGTACTTC.

The chain uses TRBV10-3 and TRBJ1-5, with no clear D. The germline CDR1 and CDR2 sequences are ENHRY and SYGVKD. The CDR3 covers 12 residues. V lost 6 bases, J lost 9 bases, and 12 bases lay in between. CDR3 in amino acids: CAISGVSGPQHF. The CDR3 DNA reads TGTGCCATCAGCGGGGTGTCTGGGCCCCAGCATTTT.

The chain combines TRBV20-1 with TRBJ2-3; D is unresolved. CDR3 size: 15 residues. Trimming removed 3 bases at V and 0 bases at J, with 13 bases between. The germline V gene encodes CDR1 DFQATT and CDR2 SNEGSKA (reference sequence). This chain's CDR3 is CSASSRSTSTDTQYF. In DNA, the CDR3 is TGCAGTGCTAGTTCTAGGTCGACTAGCACAGATACGCAGTATTTT.

The chain couples TRBV2 to TRBJ1-5, with D tentatively TRBD1 (5 bases). The V end lost 4 bases, the J end lost 3 bases, and 7 bases lay between the germline ends. This CDR3 spans 13 amino acids. Germline V gene lookup returns CDR1 SNHLY and CDR2 FYNNEI. The CDR3 sequence is CASSAGSNQPQHF. CDR3 DNA sequence: TGTGCCAGCAGTGCAGGGTCCAATCAGCCCCAGCATTTT.

The chain combines TRBV5-1 with TRBJ2-5, with D perhaps TRBD1 (5 bases). Trimming removed 5 bases from V and 0 bases from J, with 23 bases in between. The CDR3 runs 18 residues. CDR1 SGHRS and CDR2 YFSETQ come from the germline V gene. The CDR3 nucleotides are TGCGCCAGCAGTACCGGTACGGCCTCTAAGGGGTACCAAGAGACCCAGTACTTC. This gives the protein CASSTGTASKGYQETQYF.

The V and J genes are TRBV27 and TRBJ2-7; a possible D gene is TRBD2 (7 bases). Germline CDR1 MNHEY, CDR2 SMNVEV (reference sequence). The V end was cut by 5 bases, the J end by 3 bases, with 14 bases between. This CDR3 comprises 14 residues. CDR3 sequence: CASSATGRGYEQYF. The CDR3 region has the DNA TGTGCCAGCAGTGCTACAGGGAGGGGCTACGAGCAGTACTTC.